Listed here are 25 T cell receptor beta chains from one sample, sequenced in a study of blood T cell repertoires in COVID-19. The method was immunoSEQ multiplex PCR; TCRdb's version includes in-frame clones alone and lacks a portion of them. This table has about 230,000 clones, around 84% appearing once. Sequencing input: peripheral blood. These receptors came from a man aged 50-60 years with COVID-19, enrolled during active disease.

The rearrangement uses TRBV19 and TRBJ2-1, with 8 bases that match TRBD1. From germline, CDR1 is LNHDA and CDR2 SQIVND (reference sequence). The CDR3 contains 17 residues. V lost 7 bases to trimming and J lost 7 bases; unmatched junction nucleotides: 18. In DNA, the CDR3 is TGTGCCAGTAATCCCCCCCTGGGGTCAGGGGGCCGGAATGAGCAGTTCTTC. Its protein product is CASNPPLGSGGRNEQFF.

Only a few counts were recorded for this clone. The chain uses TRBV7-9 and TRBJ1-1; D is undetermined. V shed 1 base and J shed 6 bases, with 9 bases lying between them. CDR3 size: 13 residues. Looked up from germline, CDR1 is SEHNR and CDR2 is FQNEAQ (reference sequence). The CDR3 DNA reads TGTGCCAGCAGCTTAGGAGACACGCCTGAAGCTTTCTTT. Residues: CASSLGDTPEAFF.

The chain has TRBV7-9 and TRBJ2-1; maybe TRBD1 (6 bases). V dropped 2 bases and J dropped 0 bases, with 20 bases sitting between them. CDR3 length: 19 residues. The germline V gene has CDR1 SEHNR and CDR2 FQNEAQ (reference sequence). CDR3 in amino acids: CASSLKGEYWTDSYNEQFF. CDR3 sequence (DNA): TGTGCCAGCAGCTTAAAGGGGGAGTATTGGACGGACTCCTACAATGAGCAGTTCTTC.

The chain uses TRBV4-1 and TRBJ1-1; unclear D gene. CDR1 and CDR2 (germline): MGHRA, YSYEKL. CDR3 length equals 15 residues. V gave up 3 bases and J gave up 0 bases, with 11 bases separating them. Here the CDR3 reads CASSHVTTLNTEAFF. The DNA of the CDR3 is TGCGCCAGCAGCCACGTGACAACCTTGAACACTGAAGCTTTCTTT.

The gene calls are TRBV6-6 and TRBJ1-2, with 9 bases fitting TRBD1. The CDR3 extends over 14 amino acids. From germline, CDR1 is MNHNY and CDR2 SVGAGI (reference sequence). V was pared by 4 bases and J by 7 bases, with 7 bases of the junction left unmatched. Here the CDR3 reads CASSFTTGGGGYTF. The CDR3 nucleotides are TGTGCCAGCAGTTTCACGACAGGGGGGGGTGGCTACACCTTC.

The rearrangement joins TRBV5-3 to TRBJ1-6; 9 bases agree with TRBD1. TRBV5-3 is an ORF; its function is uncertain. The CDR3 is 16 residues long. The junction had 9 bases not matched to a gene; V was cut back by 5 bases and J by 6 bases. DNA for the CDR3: TGTGCCAGAAGAACGTACAGGGGGCAATCTAATTCACCCCTCCACTTT. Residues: CARRTYRGQSNSPLHF.

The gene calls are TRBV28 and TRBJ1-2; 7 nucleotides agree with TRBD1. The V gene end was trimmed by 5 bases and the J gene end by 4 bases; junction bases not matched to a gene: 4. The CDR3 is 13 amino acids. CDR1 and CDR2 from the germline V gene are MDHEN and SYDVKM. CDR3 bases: TGTGCCAGCAGTCGACAGGGAATCTATGGCTACACCTTC. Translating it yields CASSRQGIYGYTF.

The CDR3 is CSASQGASIGGYGYTF. The DNA for the CDR3 is TGCAGTGCTAGTCAGGGGGCGTCAATTGGCGGCTATGGCTACACCTTC. The genes are TRBV20-1 and TRBJ1-2, with 8 bases fitting TRBD1. This CDR3 has 16 residues. Germline assignment: CDR1 DFQATT and CDR2 SNEGSKA (reference sequence). Unmatched junction bases numbered 13, after V lost 3 bases and J lost 4 bases.

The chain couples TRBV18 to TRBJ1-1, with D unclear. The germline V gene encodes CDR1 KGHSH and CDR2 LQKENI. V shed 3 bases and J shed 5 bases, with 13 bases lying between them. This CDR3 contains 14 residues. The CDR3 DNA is TGTGCCAGCTCACCTAGCGAGAAGTTAACTGAAGCTTTCTTT. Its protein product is CASSPSEKLTEAFF.

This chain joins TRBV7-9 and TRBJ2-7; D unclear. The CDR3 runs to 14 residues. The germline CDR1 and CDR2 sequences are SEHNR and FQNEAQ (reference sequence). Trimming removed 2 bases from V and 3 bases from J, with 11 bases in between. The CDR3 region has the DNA TGTGCCAGCAGCTTAAGTCAGGCGAGCTACGAGCAGTACTTC. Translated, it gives CASSLSQASYEQYF.

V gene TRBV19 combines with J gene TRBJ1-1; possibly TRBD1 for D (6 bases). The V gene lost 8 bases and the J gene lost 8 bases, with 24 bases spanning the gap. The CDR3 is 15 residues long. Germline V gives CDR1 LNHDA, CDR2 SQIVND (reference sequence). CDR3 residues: CASGAYFPGATEAFF. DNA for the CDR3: TGTGCCAGTGGGGCGTACTTTCCAGGGGCCACCGAAGCTTTCTTT. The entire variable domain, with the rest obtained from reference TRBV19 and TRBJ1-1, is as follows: DGGITQSPKYLFRKEGQNVTLSCEQNLNHDAMYWYRQDPGQGLRLIYYSQIVNDFQKGDIAEGYSVSREKKESFPLTVTSAQKNPTAFYLCASGAYFPGATEAFFGQGTRLTVV.

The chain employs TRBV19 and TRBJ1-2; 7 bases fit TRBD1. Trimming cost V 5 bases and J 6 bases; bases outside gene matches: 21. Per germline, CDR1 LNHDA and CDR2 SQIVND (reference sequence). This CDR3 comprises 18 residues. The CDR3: CASSLRGGWTGGTDGYTF. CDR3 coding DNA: TGTGCCAGTAGTCTCCGGGGGGGTTGGACAGGAGGCACCGATGGCTACACCTTC.

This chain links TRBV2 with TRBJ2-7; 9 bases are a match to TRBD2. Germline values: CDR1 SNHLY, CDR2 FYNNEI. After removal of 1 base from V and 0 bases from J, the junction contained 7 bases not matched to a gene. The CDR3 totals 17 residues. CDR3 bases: TGTGCCAGCAGTGAAGAGTGGGCTAGCGGGAACTCCTACGAGCAGTACTTC. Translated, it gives CASSEEWASGNSYEQYF.

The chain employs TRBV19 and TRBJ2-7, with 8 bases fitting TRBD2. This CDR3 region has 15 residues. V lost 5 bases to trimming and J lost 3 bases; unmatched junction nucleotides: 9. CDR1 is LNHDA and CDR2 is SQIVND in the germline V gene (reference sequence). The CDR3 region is CASSSRGGLDYEQYF. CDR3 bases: TGTGCCAGTAGTTCCCGGGGGGGACTAGACTACGAGCAGTACTTC.

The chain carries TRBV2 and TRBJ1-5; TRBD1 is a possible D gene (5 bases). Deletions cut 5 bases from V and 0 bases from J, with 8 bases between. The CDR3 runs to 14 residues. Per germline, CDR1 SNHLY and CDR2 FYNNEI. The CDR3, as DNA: TGTGCCAGCAGTTTAGGGGTTAGCAATCAGCCCCAGCATTTT. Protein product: CASSLGVSNQPQHF.

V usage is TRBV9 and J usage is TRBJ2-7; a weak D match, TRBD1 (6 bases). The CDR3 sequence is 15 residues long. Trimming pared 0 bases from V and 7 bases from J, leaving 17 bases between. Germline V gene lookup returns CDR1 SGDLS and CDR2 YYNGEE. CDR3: CASSVEPGGEWEQYF. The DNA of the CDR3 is TGTGCCAGCAGCGTAGAGCCTGGGGGCGAGTGGGAGCAGTACTTC.

CDR3: CASSPKSPRNQPQHF. CDR3 DNA: TGTGCCAGCAGTCCTAAGTCACCTCGCAATCAGCCCCAGCATTTT. The V gene is TRBV27, the J gene TRBJ1-5; no clear D gene. CDR1 and CDR2 from the germline V gene are MNHEY and SMNVEV (reference sequence). The CDR3 is 15 amino acids. Trimming shortened V by 5 bases and J by 2 bases, and 13 bases separated the two germline ends.

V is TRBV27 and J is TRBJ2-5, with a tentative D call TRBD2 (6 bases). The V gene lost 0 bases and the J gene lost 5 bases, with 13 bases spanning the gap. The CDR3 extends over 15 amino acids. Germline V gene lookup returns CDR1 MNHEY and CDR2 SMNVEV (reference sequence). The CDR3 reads CASSLSLGTFETQYF. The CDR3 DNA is TGTGCCAGCAGTTTATCCCTTGGGACTTTTGAGACCCAGTACTTC.

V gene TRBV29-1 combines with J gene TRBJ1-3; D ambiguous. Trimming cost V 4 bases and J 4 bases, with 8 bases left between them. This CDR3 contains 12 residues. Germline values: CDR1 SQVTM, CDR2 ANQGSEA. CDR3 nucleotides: TGCAGCGTTGTCGGAGAAGGAAACACCATATATTTT. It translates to CSVVGEGNTIYF.

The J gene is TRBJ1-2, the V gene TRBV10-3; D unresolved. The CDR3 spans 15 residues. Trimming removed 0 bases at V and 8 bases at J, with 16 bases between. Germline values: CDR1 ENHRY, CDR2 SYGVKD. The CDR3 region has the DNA TGTGCCATCAGTGAGTCGAGAGGAGGGCGAGGGGGCTACACCTTC. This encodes CAISESRGGRGGYTF.

Here the CDR3 DNA reads TGTGCCAGTACCGGCAGGGGGATTTCACCCCTCCACTTT. It is translated as CASTGRGISPLHF. The J gene is TRBJ1-6, the V gene TRBV19, with 7 bases fitting TRBD1. Looked up from germline, CDR1 is LNHDA and CDR2 is SQIVND (reference sequence). This CDR3 contains 13 residues. Losses at the gene ends were 7 bases for V and 9 bases for J; bases not matched to a gene: 6. Together with reference TRBV19 and TRBJ1-6, the CDR3 gives the full variable domain: DGGITQSPKYLFRKEGQNVTLSCEQNLNHDAMYWYRQDPGQGLRLIYYSQIVNDFQKGDIAEGYSVSREKKESFPLTVTSAQKNPTAFYLCASTGRGISPLHFGNGTRLTVT.

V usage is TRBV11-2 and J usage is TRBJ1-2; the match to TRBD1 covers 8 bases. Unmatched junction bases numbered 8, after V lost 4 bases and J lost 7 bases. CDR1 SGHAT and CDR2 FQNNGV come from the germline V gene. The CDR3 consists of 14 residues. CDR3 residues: CASSSRQGAGGYTF. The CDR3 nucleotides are TGTGCCAGCAGCTCAAGGCAGGGGGCGGGTGGCTACACCTTC.

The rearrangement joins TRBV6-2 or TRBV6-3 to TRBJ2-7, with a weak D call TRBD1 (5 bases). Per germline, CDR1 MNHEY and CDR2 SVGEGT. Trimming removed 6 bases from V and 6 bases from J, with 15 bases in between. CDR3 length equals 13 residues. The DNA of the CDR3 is TGTGCCAGCAGCCCCCGTGGGGCACTCGAGCAGTACTTC. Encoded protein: CASSPRGALEQYF.

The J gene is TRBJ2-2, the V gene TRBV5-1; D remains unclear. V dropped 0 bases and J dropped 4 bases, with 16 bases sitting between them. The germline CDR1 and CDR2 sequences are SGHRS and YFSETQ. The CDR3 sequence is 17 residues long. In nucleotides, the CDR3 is TGCGCCAGCAGCTTGGGTGCCGCCACCACGGGCACCGGGGAGCTGTTTTTT. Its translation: CASSLGAATTGTGELFF.

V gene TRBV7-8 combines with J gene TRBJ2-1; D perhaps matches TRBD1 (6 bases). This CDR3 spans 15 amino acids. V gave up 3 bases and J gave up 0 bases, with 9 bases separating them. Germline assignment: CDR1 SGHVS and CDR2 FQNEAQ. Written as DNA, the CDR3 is TGTGCCAGCAGCTTTACAGGGCCCTCCTACAATGAGCAGTTCTTC. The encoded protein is CASSFTGPSYNEQFF.